The 8 T cell receptor beta chains reported below all come from one sample, sequenced in a study of early stage breast cancer tumors. Libraries were prepared by immunoSEQ multiplex PCR; TCRdb keeps only in-frame clonotypes and omits some of them. The sample lists fewer than 70,000 clones; approximately 80% were seen once. The sequencing input was blood. The receptors were gathered from a person in their 40s with breast cancer.

The chain uses TRBV6-5 and TRBJ2-2, with 7 bases matching TRBD2. The CDR3 sequence is 14 residues long. V lost 8 bases, J lost 6 bases, and 9 bases stayed unmatched. Looked up from germline, CDR1 is MNHEY and CDR2 is SVGAGI. In DNA, the CDR3 is TGTGCCAGCTGGCGGGTGGGGGGGGCCGGGGAGCTGTTTTTT. Protein product: CASWRVGGAGELFF.

The V and J genes are TRBV30 and TRBJ1-2; no reliable D call. Per the germline V gene, CDR1 is GTSNPN and CDR2 is SVGIG (reference sequence). V was shortened by 0 bases and J by 3 bases, with 8 bases between the two germline ends. The CDR3 is made up of 13 amino acids. CDR3 protein: CAWSVQRYYGYTF. The CDR3 DNA reads TGTGCCTGGAGTGTACAACGTTACTATGGCTACACCTTC.

The chain joins TRBV7-3 to TRBJ2-3, with a tentative D call TRBD2 (5 bases). Germline lookup yields CDR1 SGHTA and CDR2 FQGTGA. The CDR3 runs 15 residues. V was cut by 5 bases and J by 4 bases, with 16 bases left in between. The CDR3 spells CASSTGMGSADTQYF. The CDR3 nucleotides read TGTGCCAGCAGCACCGGGATGGGTAGTGCAGATACGCAGTATTTT. Drawing the rest from reference TRBV7-3 and TRBJ2-3, the complete variable domain is GAGVSQTPSNKVTEKGKYVELRCDPISGHTALYWYRQSLGQGPEFLIYFQGTGAADDSGLPNDRFFAVRPEGSVSTLKIQRTERGDSAVYLCASSTGMGSADTQYFGPGTRLTVL.

The chain combines TRBV28 with TRBJ2-3; D possibly matches TRBD1 or TRBD2 (6 bases each). CDR1 MDHEN and CDR2 SYDVKM come from the germline V gene. The length of the CDR3 is 15 residues. V was shortened by 8 bases and J by 1 base, with 16 bases between the two germline ends. The CDR3 DNA sequence: TGTGCCAGCCGATGGGGGGCCCGGGGCACAGATACGCAGTATTTT. Residues: CASRWGARGTDTQYF.

The rearrangement links TRBV6-1 to TRBJ1-1, with TRBD1 matching over 12 bases. Germline trimming cut 3 bases from V and 1 base from J; bases unmatched to any gene: 9. This CDR3 is 18 amino acids long. CDR1 is MNHNS, CDR2 SASEGT, per germline. CDR3 DNA: TGTGCCAGCAGTGACACCGGGACAGGGGGCCTTTGGAACACTGAAGCTTTCTTT. Its protein product is CASSDTGTGGLWNTEAFF.

CDR3 amino acids: CASSQGGGLVYEQYF. As DNA, the CDR3 is TGCGCCAGCAGCCAAGGAGGGGGACTAGTCTACGAGCAGTACTTC. The chain employs TRBV4-1 and TRBJ2-7, with TRBD2 identical over 8 bases. V lost 1 base, J lost 3 bases, and 5 bases stayed unmatched. CDR3 length: 15 residues. Per germline, CDR1 MGHRA and CDR2 YSYEKL.

This clone was picked up a small number of times. The V and J genes are TRBV5-4 and TRBJ2-6; no firm D call. In germline, CDR1 is SGHNT, CDR2 YYREEE (reference sequence). The CDR3 loop spans 14 amino acids. Trimming took 2 bases from V and 0 from J, leaving 3 bases between them. CDR3 sequence: CASSFISGANVLTF. CDR3 nucleotide sequence: TGTGCCAGCAGCTTCATCTCTGGGGCCAACGTCCTGACTTTC.

This clone was seen only a few times. The chain has TRBV7-3 and TRBJ1-1, with D perhaps TRBD1 (5 bases). The V end was cut by 3 bases, the J end by 6 bases, with 11 bases between. Germline V gene data show CDR1 as SGHTA and CDR2 as FQGTGA. The length of the CDR3 is 13 residues. CDR3 residues: CASSLTAGAEAFF. The CDR3 nucleotides read TGTGCCAGCAGCTTGACAGCAGGCGCTGAAGCTTTCTTT.